Following are 15 T cell receptor beta chains from one sample sequenced in a study of control samples from healthy donors and cancer patients. Data came from immunoSEQ multiplex PCR; TCRdb stores just in-frame clones and leaves some out. The sample records under 450,000 clones, approximately 92% being singletons. Sequenced sample: PBMCs. Source of these receptors: a man aged 35 to 55 with head and neck cancer.

The chain is built from TRBV27 and TRBJ2-7; 7 nucleotides match TRBD1. The CDR3 runs to 13 residues. V shed 2 bases, J shed 7 bases, and the junction held 5 bases outside the gene matches. Germline V gene sequence: CDR1 MNHEY, CDR2 SMNVEV (reference sequence). The CDR3 spells CASSLDRVREQYF. Written as DNA, the CDR3 is TGTGCCAGCAGTTTAGACAGGGTAAGGGAGCAGTACTTC.

This chain joins TRBV7-9 and TRBJ1-2; tentative D call: TRBD1 (5 bases). The CDR3 extends over 14 amino acids. The V and J ends lost 0 bases and 5 bases respectively, with 10 bases between them. CDR1 is SEHNR and CDR2 is FQNEAQ in the germline V gene (reference sequence). CDR3 sequence reads: CASSLAGVGYGYTF. The CDR3 nucleotides are TGTGCCAGCAGCTTAGCAGGGGTGGGGTATGGCTACACCTTC.

The rearrangement links TRBV6-6 to TRBJ2-1, with TRBD1 identical over 8 bases. CDR1 and CDR2 (germline): MNHNY, SVGAGI (reference sequence). V trimming: 5 bases; J trimming: 2 bases; junction bases outside the gene matches: 5. The length of the CDR3 is 15 residues. This chain's CDR3 is CASSPTGGTYNEQFF. In nucleotides, the CDR3 is TGTGCCAGCAGTCCTACAGGGGGAACCTACAATGAGCAGTTCTTC.

The rearrangement uses TRBV3-1 (or the pseudogene TRBV3-2) and TRBJ1-4; D remains unclear. The CDR3 consists of 12 residues. Trimming cost V 5 bases and J 8 bases, with 9 bases left between them. Germline values: CDR1 LGHDT, CDR2 YNNKEL (reference sequence). The CDR3 loop reads CASSAGREKLFF. CDR3 in DNA: TGTGCCAGCAGCGCAGGTCGGGAAAAACTGTTTTTT.

As regards this clone: Within the sample, other DNA sequences also encode this same CDR3. This chain joins TRBV6-5 and TRBJ1-1; no definite D call. The ends were cut back, 2 bases at V and 4 bases at J, with 5 bases in the middle. CDR1 MNHEY and CDR2 SVGAGI come from the germline V gene. This CDR3 contains 12 residues. Here the CDR3 DNA reads TGTGCCAGCAGTTACGGCAGCACTGAAGCTTTCTTT. Its translation: CASSYGSTEAFF.

The gene calls are TRBV7-3 and TRBJ2-5; 10 bases map to TRBD1. This CDR3 is built from 15 residues. After removal of 0 bases from V and 6 bases from J, the junction contained 4 bases not matched to a gene. CDR1 is SGHTA and CDR2 is FQGTGA in the germline V gene. CDR3 DNA: TGTGCCAGCAGCTTAACCGGGACAGGGGTGCAGACCCAGTACTTC. Translation gives CASSLTGTGVQTQYF.

V gene TRBV7-3 combines with J gene TRBJ2-5; D is unclear. From germline, CDR1 is SGHTA and CDR2 FQGTGA. The V gene lost 5 bases and the J gene lost 2 bases, with 15 bases spanning the gap. The CDR3 loop spans 15 amino acids. For the CDR3, the DNA is TGTGCCAGCAGCCCGGGCAATGCTCAGCAAGAGACCCAGTACTTC. It specifies CASSPGNAQQETQYF.

The chain joins TRBV14 to TRBJ1-1; 8 bases match TRBD1. Trimming removed 2 bases from V and 3 bases from J; junction bases left unmatched: 2. Germline V CDR1 and CDR2: SGHDN, FVKESK. This CDR3 region has 14 residues. The CDR3 loop reads CASSQLQGDTEAFF. The CDR3 nucleotides read TGTGCCAGCAGCCAACTACAGGGGGACACTGAAGCTTTCTTT.

CDR3 in amino acids: CASSYSRTEKYF. CDR3 DNA: TGTGCCAGCAGTTACTCGAGAACAGAAAAGTACTTC. This sequence joins TRBV6-6 and TRBJ2-7; D is undetermined. V lost 0 bases and J lost 11, with 11 bases in between. The CDR3 loop spans 12 amino acids. Germline CDR1 reads MNHNY; CDR2 reads SVGAGI (reference sequence).

CDR3 coding DNA: TGTGCCAGCAGCGCCTCGGCAGGGAGAGTCACTGAAGCTTTCTTT. Translation gives CASSASAGRVTEAFF. The chain recombines TRBV6-5 with TRBJ1-1; tentatively, D is TRBD1 (5 bases). The CDR3 extends over 15 amino acids. V lost 6 bases and J lost 4, with 18 bases in between. Looked up from germline, CDR1 is MNHEY and CDR2 is SVGAGI.

CDR3 loop: CASRRTGELVNTEAFF. The DNA of the CDR3 is TGTGCCAGCAGGCGGACAGGGGAATTGGTGAACACTGAAGCTTTCTTT. The V gene is TRBV28, the J gene TRBJ1-1, with 9 nucleotides matching TRBD1. The junction had 8 bases not matched to a gene; V was cut back by 6 bases and J by 0 bases. CDR1 and CDR2 (germline): MDHEN, SYDVKM. CDR3 size: 16 residues.

The table lists this clone with a few counts. The chain employs TRBV3-1 (or the pseudogene TRBV3-2) and TRBJ2-7; D gene unclear. Germline CDR1 and CDR2: LGHDT and YNNKEL (reference sequence). The CDR3 runs to 15 residues. V was cut by 3 bases and J by 5 bases, with 17 bases left in between. CDR3 nucleotides: TGTGCCAGCAGCCAGAAGGGCGGCCAGTTTCACGAGCAGTACTTC. Its protein product is CASSQKGGQFHEQYF.

The V and J genes are TRBV29-1 and TRBJ1-2; TRBD1 might be the D (6 bases). The germline gives CDR1 SQVTM, CDR2 ANQGSEA. V was pared by 7 bases and J by 7 bases, with 25 bases between. This CDR3 is 15 amino acids long. CDR3 loop: CSASDSLTNAIGYTF. The CDR3 nucleotides are TGCAGCGCTTCGGACAGTCTTACCAATGCTATTGGCTACACCTTC.

V gene TRBV9 combines with J gene TRBJ2-3; no clear D gene. Trimming shortened V by 0 bases and J by 1 base, and 9 bases separated the two germline ends. CDR1 and CDR2 from the germline V gene are SGDLS and YYNGEE. The CDR3 is 15 residues long. CDR3 in amino acids: CASSVGSGRTDTQYF. The CDR3 nucleotides are TGTGCCAGCAGCGTAGGCTCCGGGCGCACAGATACGCAGTATTTT. The entire variable domain, with the rest obtained from reference TRBV9 and TRBJ2-3, is as follows: DSGVTQTPKHLITATGQRVTLRCSPRSGDLSVYWYQQSLDQGLQFLIQYYNGEERAKGNILERFSAQQFPDLHSELNLSSLELGDSALYFCASSVGSGRTDTQYFGPGTRLTVL.

With regard to this clone: This same CDR3 is encoded by further DNA sequences in the sample. V gene TRBV18 combines with J gene TRBJ2-7, with D possibly matching TRBD1 (6 bases). Trimming shortened V by 2 bases and J by 3 bases, and 8 bases separated the two germline ends. In germline, CDR1 is KGHSH, CDR2 LQKENI. The CDR3 is 13 amino acids. The CDR3 loop reads CASSPGQRYEQYF. The CDR3, as DNA: TGTGCCAGCTCACCAGGACAGCGCTACGAGCAGTACTTC.